Shown below are 25 T cell receptor beta chains from a single sample sequenced in a study of T cell changes during pregnancy in multiple sclerosis. TCRdb's copy holds only in-frame clones and misses some; the assay was immunoSEQ multiplex PCR. The table includes roughly 89,000 clones, approximately 95% detected once. The source was peripheral blood, collected after pregnancy. All receptors derive from a female donor in good health, enrolled as a control in a pregnancy study.

The genes are TRBV5-1 and TRBJ2-2, with 8 positions matching TRBD1. The V gene's germline CDR1 is SGHRS and CDR2 YFSETQ. The CDR3 runs to 15 residues. After removal of 4 bases from V and 5 bases from J, the junction contained 7 bases not matched to a gene. CDR3 sequence reads: CASSPDRVGTGELFF. The CDR3 DNA reads TGCGCCAGCAGCCCGGACAGGGTCGGGACCGGGGAGCTGTTTTTT.

The rearrangement links TRBV19 to TRBJ1-1; D not resolved. The CDR3 has 12 residues. V lost 6 bases and J lost 1, with 6 bases in between. The germline V gene encodes CDR1 LNHDA and CDR2 SQIVND (reference sequence). The CDR3 here is CASRYKNTEAFF. As DNA, the CDR3 is TGTGCCAGTAGATATAAGAACACTGAAGCTTTCTTT.

This chain links TRBV9 with TRBJ2-2, with 11 bases fitting TRBD2. The CDR3 is made up of 16 amino acids. Germline V lookup: CDR1 SGDLS, CDR2 YYNGEE. V lost 3 bases, J lost 5 bases, and 6 bases stayed unmatched. The CDR3 loop reads CASSGPLAGVTGELFF. Written as DNA, the CDR3 is TGTGCCAGCAGCGGTCCACTAGCGGGAGTAACCGGGGAGCTGTTTTTT. The entire variable domain, with the rest obtained from reference TRBV9 and TRBJ2-2, is as follows: DSGVTQTPKHLITATGQRVTLRCSPRSGDLSVYWYQQSLDQGLQFLIQYYNGEERAKGNILERFSAQQFPDLHSELNLSSLELGDSALYFCASSGPLAGVTGELFFGEGSRLTVL.

The count of this clone is one. J is TRBJ2-7 and V is TRBV10-3; D is perhaps TRBD1 (6 bases). V shed 3 bases and J shed 3 bases, with 21 bases lying between them. Germline V gene lookup returns CDR1 ENHRY and CDR2 SYGVKD. The length of the CDR3 is 17 residues. The CDR3 protein is CAISDPTGLRGYYEQYF. Here the CDR3 DNA reads TGTGCCATCAGTGATCCTACAGGGCTGAGGGGATACTACGAGCAGTACTTC.

V usage is TRBV7-8 and J usage is TRBJ2-5; 7 positions match TRBD1. This CDR3 comprises 14 residues. Germline-derived CDR1 and CDR2 are SGHVS and FQNEAQ. V lost 5 bases to trimming and J lost 1 base; unmatched junction nucleotides: 4. The CDR3 DNA is TGTGCCAGCAGCCTAGGGACAGTCCAAGAGACCCAGTACTTC. Translating it yields CASSLGTVQETQYF.

This chain connects TRBV4-1 to TRBJ2-7, with D perhaps matching TRBD1 (6 bases). Per the germline V gene, CDR1 is MGHRA and CDR2 is YSYEKL. V was clipped by 4 bases and J by 3 bases, with 19 bases between them. The CDR3 is 16 amino acids. This CDR3 reads CASSPPTSRGGYEQYF. Written as DNA, the CDR3 is TGCGCCAGCAGCCCCCCCACCAGCAGGGGCGGCTACGAGCAGTACTTC.

J is TRBJ1-4 and V is TRBV5-4, with 8 nucleotides matching TRBD1. CDR3 length: 13 amino acids. The trim removed 4 bases at V and 12 bases at J, leaving 8 bases unmatched. Germline V gene data show CDR1 as SGHNT and CDR2 as YYREEE (reference sequence). The CDR3 DNA sequence: TGTGCCAGCAGCCCTTCGACAGGGGACGAACTGTTTTTT. Translated: CASSPSTGDELFF.

The gene calls are TRBV19 and TRBJ2-7, with 9 bases aligning to TRBD1. Trimming took 5 bases from V and 7 from J; bases not matched to a gene: 15. Germline V CDR1 and CDR2: LNHDA, SQIVND (reference sequence). The CDR3 covers 16 residues. CDR3 in amino acids: CASSVKDLGQGWEQYF. The CDR3 coding sequence is TGTGCCAGTAGTGTAAAGGATCTGGGACAGGGCTGGGAGCAGTACTTC.

The gene calls are TRBV5-5 and TRBJ1-2; possibly TRBD1 for D (6 bases). V lost 4 bases to trimming and J lost 4 bases, with 17 bases between them. Germline lookup yields CDR1 SGHKS and CDR2 YYEKEE (reference sequence). CDR3 length equals 15 residues. CDR3 nucleotides: TGTGCCAGCAGCATCCGGGACATCGCAAGCTATGGCTACACCTTC. Protein sequence: CASSIRDIASYGYTF.

This clone was found once. V and J are TRBV27 and TRBJ2-5; 8 positions match TRBD2. The CDR3 runs 15 residues. J lost 1 base, V lost 4 bases, and 5 bases had no gene match. Germline assignment: CDR1 MNHEY and CDR2 SMNVEV (reference sequence). The CDR3 region has the DNA TGTGCCAGCAGTTCCCGCGGGACTAGCCAAGAGACCCAGTACTTC. Residues: CASSSRGTSQETQYF.

The chain recombines TRBV18 with TRBJ1-2; D ambiguous. CDR1 is KGHSH and CDR2 is LQKENI in the germline V gene. V lost 3 bases and J 4 bases, leaving 21 bases between the germline ends. This CDR3 is built from 17 residues. The CDR3 DNA reads as TGTGCCAGCTCACCCCTGACGGCAGCCGAGGGTTCCTATGGCTACACCTTC. Its translation is CASSPLTAAEGSYGYTF.

This clone was observed a handful of times. This chain links TRBV4-1 with TRBJ2-1; possibly TRBD2 for D (5 bases). The CDR3 spans 18 residues. The V and J ends lost 0 bases and 1 base respectively, with 16 bases between them. CDR1 is MGHRA, CDR2 YSYEKL, per germline. The CDR3, as DNA: TGCGCCAGCAGCCAAGACCTCCTACGGACTCGTTCCTACAATGAGCAGTTCTTC. Its protein product is CASSQDLLRTRSYNEQFF.

This sequence joins TRBV27 and TRBJ1-5; 9 positions agree with TRBD1. This CDR3 spans 17 amino acids. V gave up 5 bases and J gave up 3 bases; unmatched junction bases: 11. Germline CDR1 and CDR2: MNHEY and SMNVEV (reference sequence). The CDR3 coding sequence is TGTGCCAGCAGTCAATCACGAGGGACAGGGTTCAATCAGCCCCAGCATTTT. The encoded protein is CASSQSRGTGFNQPQHF.

The rearrangement uses TRBV7-2 and TRBJ2-7; D may be TRBD2 (6 bases). Per germline, CDR1 SGHTA and CDR2 FQGNSA. Trimming took off 3 bases at V and 7 bases at J, with 13 bases between the two ends. The CDR3 extends over 13 amino acids. The chain's CDR3 is CASSFRGMGEQYF. CDR3 DNA: TGTGCCAGCAGCTTCCGCGGGATGGGAGAGCAGTACTTC.

This clone was counted only a few times. The chain couples TRBV29-1 to TRBJ2-5; 8 positions match TRBD2. The CDR3 is 12 residues long. V lost 4 bases and J lost 7; bases outside the gene matches: 5. Germline lookup yields CDR1 SQVTM and CDR2 ANQGSEA. The DNA of the CDR3 is TGCAGCGTTGGAATACGGGAGGGGACCCAGTACTTC. Translated, it gives CSVGIREGTQYF. Full variable domain (outside the CDR3, taken from reference TRBV29-1 and TRBJ2-5): SAVISQKPSRDICQRGTSLTIQCQVDSQVTMMFWYRQQPGQSLTLIATANQGSEATYESGFVIDKFPISRPNLTFSTLTVSNMSPEDSSIYLCSVGIREGTQYFGPGTRLLVL.

This clone showed up just a few times. The chain carries TRBV4-1 and TRBJ1-1, with D uncertain. Germline V gene data show CDR1 as MGHRA and CDR2 as YSYEKL. The CDR3 runs 14 residues. V lost 0 bases, J lost 2 bases, and 7 bases lay in between. CDR3 DNA sequence: TGCGCCAGCAGCCAAGACACGGGTAACACTGAAGCTTTCTTT. Protein product: CASSQDTGNTEAFF.

This chain joins TRBV4-1 and TRBJ2-7, with D perhaps TRBD1 (7 bases). CDR3 length equals 15 residues. In germline, CDR1 is MGHRA, CDR2 YSYEKL. V was cut by 6 bases and J by 3 bases, with 18 bases left in between. The CDR3 nucleotides are TGCGCCAGCAGTCCAGTTGCGGGACAGATCTACGAGCAGTACTTC. It translates to CASSPVAGQIYEQYF.

The V gene is TRBV4-1, the J gene TRBJ2-1, with D tentatively TRBD2 (5 bases). Germline-derived CDR1 and CDR2 are MGHRA and YSYEKL. CDR3 length: 15 residues. V lost 4 bases and J 0 bases, leaving 10 bases between the germline ends. CDR3 loop: CASSREGNSYNEQFF. The CDR3 region has the DNA TGCGCCAGCAGCCGCGAGGGAAACTCCTACAATGAGCAGTTCTTC.

The V and J genes are TRBV6-4 and TRBJ1-1; a possible D gene is TRBD1 (6 bases). V lost 2 bases and J lost 4, with 8 bases in between. CDR3 length: 13 residues. Germline lookup yields CDR1 MRHNA and CDR2 SNTAGT. CDR3 protein: CASSDVRGTEAFF. CDR3 coding DNA: TGTGCCAGCAGTGACGTCAGGGGCACTGAAGCTTTCTTT.

This chain links TRBV7-8 with TRBJ1-5, with D tentatively TRBD1 (5 bases). Trimming removed 5 bases at V and 11 bases at J, with 16 bases between. Germline V gene sequence: CDR1 SGHVS, CDR2 FQNEAQ. This CDR3 contains 13 residues. The CDR3 nucleotides read TGTGCCAGCAGCCTTAGCTTAGGCAGGGCCCAGCATTTT. Protein: CASSLSLGRAQHF.

This chain uses TRBV5-6 with TRBJ2-5; D unresolved. CDR1 and CDR2 from the germline V gene are SGHDT and YYEEEE. With 4 bases removed from V and 4 bases from J, the gap between germline ends came to 14 bases. CDR3 length equals 14 residues. The CDR3 coding sequence is TGTGCCAGCAGCCCAGGTGAATTTGGAGAGACCCAGTACTTC. Amino acids: CASSPGEFGETQYF.

Only a few counts were recorded for this clone. The CDR3 bases are TGTGCCAGCAGCTTAGGTTGGGGGCGGGAGGACTACAATGAGCAGTTCTTC. It encodes CASSLGWGREDYNEQFF. This chain uses TRBV11-2 with TRBJ2-1; TRBD2 matches 8 bases. CDR1 SGHAT and CDR2 FQNNGV come from the germline V gene. V lost 1 base, J lost 3 bases, and 8 bases stayed unmatched. The CDR3 totals 17 residues.

The chain uses TRBV21-1 and TRBJ2-2; the table's D gene call, TRBD1, was not cross checked with the DNA. TRBV21-1 is a pseudogene segment. The CDR3 is made up of 17 amino acids. In nucleotides, the CDR3 is TGTGCCAGCAGCCCCTGGGACAGGGGGCGAAACACCGGGGAGCTGTTTTTT. Translating gives CASSPWDRGRNTGELFF.

The chain is built from TRBV2 and TRBJ1-2, with 10 bases that match TRBD1. The CDR3 sequence is 13 residues long. V trimming: 6 bases; J trimming: 4 bases; junction bases outside the gene matches: 2. Germline loops: CDR1 SNHLY, CDR2 FYNNEI. CDR3 region: CASSGTGAYGYTF. CDR3 DNA: TGTGCCAGCAGCGGGACAGGGGCCTATGGCTACACCTTC. Full variable domain (outside the CDR3, taken from reference TRBV2 and TRBJ1-2): EPEVTQTPSHQVTQMGQEVILRCVPISNHLYFYWYRQILGQKVEFLVSFYNNEISEKSEIFDDQFSVERPDGSNFTLKIRSTKLEDSAMYFCASSGTGAYGYTFGSGTRLTVV.

The chain combines TRBV7-2 with TRBJ1-1; 11 nucleotides line up with TRBD1. This CDR3 region has 18 residues. Per the germline V gene, CDR1 is SGHTA and CDR2 is FQGNSA. V shed 4 bases and J 0 bases; nucleotides not matched to a gene: 10. CDR3 in amino acids: CASSSSRTGGKVNTEAFF. The CDR3 nucleotides are TGTGCCAGCAGCTCCTCCAGGACAGGGGGCAAGGTGAACACTGAAGCTTTCTTT.